This TCR beta chain came from a study of T-cell memory formation after mild COVID-19. Study-wide results and caveats: Later expanders leaned CD4+, whereas clones that contracted between day 15 and 85 were balanced CD4/CD8.

Trimming took 1 base from V and 0 from J, leaving 15 bases between them. This CDR3 contains 18 residues. Germline CDR1 reads LGHNA; CDR2 reads YSLEER. TCRdb reprocessed the 5' RACE reads via MiXCR and lists one record per CDR3 protein. Here the sample spans under 700,000 distinct CDR3 sequences, about 20% being singletons. A note on this clonotype: Its antigen remains unidentified.

The chain recombines TRBV4-3 with TRBJ1-4; D is unclear. The sequenced material came from PBMCs or a T cell subset sorted from them (not recorded which). The sequence came from an adult woman who had mild COVID-19 (a few samples of this study predate the infection). Cell type and time point are not known. The CDR3 spells CASSQAPGYAATNEKLFF. CDR3 bases: TGCGCCAGCAGCCAAGCCCCGGGGTACGCGGCAACTAATGAAAAACTGTTTTTT.